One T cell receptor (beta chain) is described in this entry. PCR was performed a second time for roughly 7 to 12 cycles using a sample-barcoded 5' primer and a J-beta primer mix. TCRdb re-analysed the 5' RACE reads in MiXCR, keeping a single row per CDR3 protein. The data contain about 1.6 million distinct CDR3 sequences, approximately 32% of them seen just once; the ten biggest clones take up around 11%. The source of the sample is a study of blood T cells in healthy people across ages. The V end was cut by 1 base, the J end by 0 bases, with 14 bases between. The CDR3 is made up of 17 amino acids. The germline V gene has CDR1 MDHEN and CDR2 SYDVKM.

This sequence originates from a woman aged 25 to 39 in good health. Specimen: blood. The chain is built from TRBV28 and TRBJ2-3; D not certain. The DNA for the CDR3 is TGTGCCAGCAGTTTATTGGTCAACACGGCTAGCACAGATACGCAGTATTTT. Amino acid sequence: CASSLLVNTASTDTQYF.